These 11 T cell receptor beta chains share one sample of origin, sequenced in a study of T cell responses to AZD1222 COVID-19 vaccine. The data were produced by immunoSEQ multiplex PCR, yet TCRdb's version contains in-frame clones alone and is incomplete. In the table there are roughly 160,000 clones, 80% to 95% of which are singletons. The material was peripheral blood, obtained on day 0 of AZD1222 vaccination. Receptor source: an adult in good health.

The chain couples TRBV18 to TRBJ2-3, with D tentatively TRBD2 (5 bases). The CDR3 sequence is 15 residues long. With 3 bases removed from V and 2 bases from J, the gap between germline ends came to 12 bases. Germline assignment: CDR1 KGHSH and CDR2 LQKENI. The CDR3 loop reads CASSPSSDSTDTQYF. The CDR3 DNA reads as TGTGCCAGCTCACCCTCCTCGGACTCCACAGATACGCAGTATTTT.

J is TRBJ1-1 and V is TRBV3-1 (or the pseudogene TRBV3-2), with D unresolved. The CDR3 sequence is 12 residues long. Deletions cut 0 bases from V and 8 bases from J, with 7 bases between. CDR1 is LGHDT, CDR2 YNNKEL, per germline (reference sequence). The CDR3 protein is CASSQEAGEAFF. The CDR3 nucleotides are TGTGCCAGCAGCCAAGAAGCGGGAGAAGCTTTCTTT.

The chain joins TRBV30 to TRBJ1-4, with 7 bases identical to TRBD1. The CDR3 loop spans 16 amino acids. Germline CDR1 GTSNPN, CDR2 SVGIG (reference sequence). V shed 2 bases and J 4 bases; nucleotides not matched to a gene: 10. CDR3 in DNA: TGTGCCTGGAGTAGAGCCAGGGGGTTTGATAATGAAAAACTGTTTTTT. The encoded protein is CAWSRARGFDNEKLFF. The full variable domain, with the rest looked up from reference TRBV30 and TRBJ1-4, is SQTIHQWPATLVQPVGSPLSLECTVEGTSNPNLYWYRQAAGRGLQLLFYSVGIGQISSEVPQNLSASRPQDRQFILSSKKLLLSDSGFYLCAWSRARGFDNEKLFFGSGTQLSVL.

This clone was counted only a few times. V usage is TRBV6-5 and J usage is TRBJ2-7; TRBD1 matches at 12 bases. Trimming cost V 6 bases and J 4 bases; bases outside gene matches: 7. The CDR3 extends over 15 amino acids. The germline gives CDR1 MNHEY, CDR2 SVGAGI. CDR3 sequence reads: CASRGTGGLGYEQYF. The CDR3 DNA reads TGTGCCAGCAGGGGGACAGGGGGCCTCGGTTACGAGCAGTACTTC.

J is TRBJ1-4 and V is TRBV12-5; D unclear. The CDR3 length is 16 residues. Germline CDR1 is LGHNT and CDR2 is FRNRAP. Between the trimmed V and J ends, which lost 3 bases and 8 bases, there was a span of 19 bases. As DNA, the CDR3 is TGTGCTAGTGGTTTCCTCTCAGGTGGCGCTATGGAAAAACTGTTTTTT. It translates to CASGFLSGGAMEKLFF.

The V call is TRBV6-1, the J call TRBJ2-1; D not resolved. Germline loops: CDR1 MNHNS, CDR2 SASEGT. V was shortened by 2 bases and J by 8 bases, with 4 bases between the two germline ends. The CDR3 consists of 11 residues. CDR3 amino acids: CASSEIYEQFF. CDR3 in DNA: TGTGCCAGCAGTGAAATATATGAGCAGTTCTTC.

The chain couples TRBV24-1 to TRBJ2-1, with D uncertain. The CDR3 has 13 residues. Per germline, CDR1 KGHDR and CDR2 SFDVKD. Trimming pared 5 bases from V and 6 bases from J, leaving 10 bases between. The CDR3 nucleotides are TGTGCCACCAGTGGGAAGGTCGGCAATGAGCAGTTCTTC. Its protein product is CATSGKVGNEQFF.

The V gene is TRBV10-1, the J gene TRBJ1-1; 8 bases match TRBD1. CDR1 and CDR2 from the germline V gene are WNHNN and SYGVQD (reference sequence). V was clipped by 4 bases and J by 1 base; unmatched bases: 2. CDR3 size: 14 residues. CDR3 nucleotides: TGCGCCAGCAGTGGCGGGACAGGGAACACTGAAGCTTTCTTT. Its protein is CASSGGTGNTEAFF.

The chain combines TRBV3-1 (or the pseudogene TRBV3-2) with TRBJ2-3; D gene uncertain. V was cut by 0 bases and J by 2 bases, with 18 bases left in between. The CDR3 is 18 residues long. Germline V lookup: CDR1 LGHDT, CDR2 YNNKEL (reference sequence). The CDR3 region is CASSQDLRAVLSTDTQYF. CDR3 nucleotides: TGTGCCAGCAGCCAAGACCTACGGGCGGTTCTCTCCACAGATACGCAGTATTTT.

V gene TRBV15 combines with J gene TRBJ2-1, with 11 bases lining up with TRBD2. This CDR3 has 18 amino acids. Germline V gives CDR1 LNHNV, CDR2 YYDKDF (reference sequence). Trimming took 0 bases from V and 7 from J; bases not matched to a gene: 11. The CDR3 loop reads CATSRDGLETSGINEQFF. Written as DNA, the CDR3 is TGTGCCACCAGCAGAGATGGCCTCGAGACTAGCGGGATTAATGAGCAGTTCTTC.

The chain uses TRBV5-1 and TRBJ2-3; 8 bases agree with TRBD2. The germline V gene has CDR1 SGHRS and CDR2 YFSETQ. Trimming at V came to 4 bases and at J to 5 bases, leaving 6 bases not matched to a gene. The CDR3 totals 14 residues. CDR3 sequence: CASSPNLAGDTQYF. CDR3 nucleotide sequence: TGCGCCAGCAGCCCCAACCTAGCGGGAGATACGCAGTATTTT.